These 23 T cell receptor beta chains were all obtained from the same sample, sequenced in a study of Ad26.COV2.S vaccination and SARS-CoV-2 variants. Treatment indicated: about 20 received Ad26.COV2.S at low or high dose, single or two shots; 5 received placebo; per-sample allocation not given. It was on day 63 after the first vaccine or placebo injection that samples were taken. Data came from immunoSEQ multiplex PCR; TCRdb stores just in-frame clones and leaves some out. The sample gives some 340,000 clones, about 86% of which show up once; around 2% is in the top ten. The input for sequencing was peripheral blood, taken in a trial of Ad26.COV2.S vaccine versus placebo. The receptors were gathered from a person between 18 and 65 years old who received the Ad26.COV2.S COVID-19 vaccine or a placebo.

A few counts support this clone. In the same sample, other DNA sequences code for this CDR3. J is TRBJ1-3 and V is TRBV7-9; possibly TRBD1 for D (5 bases). CDR1 and CDR2 (germline): SEHNR, FQNEAQ (reference sequence). CDR3 length: 14 residues. V gave up 2 bases and J gave up 2 bases, with 7 bases separating them. CDR3 in DNA: TGTGCCAGCAGCTTACAAGGGGCTGGAAACACCATATATTTT. Its translation: CASSLQGAGNTIYF.

This chain connects TRBV5-4 to TRBJ2-1, with 9 positions matching TRBD2. After removal of 1 base from V and 3 bases from J, the junction contained 2 bases not matched to a gene. The CDR3 length is 15 residues. The germline V gene has CDR1 SGHNT and CDR2 YYREEE (reference sequence). In DNA, the CDR3 is TGTGCCAGCAGCTTGATTAGCGGGAGCTACAATGAGCAGTTCTTC. Amino acid sequence: CASSLISGSYNEQFF.

V is TRBV2 and J is TRBJ2-3; perhaps TRBD1 as D (6 bases). Trimming took off 5 bases at V and 5 bases at J, with 11 bases between the two ends. The CDR3 consists of 13 residues. Looked up from germline, CDR1 is SNHLY and CDR2 is FYNNEI. The CDR3 DNA follows: TGTGCCAGCAGTTTCGAACAGGGAGATACGCAGTATTTT. Amino acid sequence: CASSFEQGDTQYF.

This rearrangement joins TRBV20-1 to TRBJ2-3; D perhaps matches TRBD2 (5 bases). Per the germline V gene, CDR1 is DFQATT and CDR2 is SNEGSKA (reference sequence). The CDR3 runs 15 residues. V was shortened by 3 bases and J by 0 bases, with 13 bases between the two germline ends. CDR3 protein: CSASLGVESTDTQYF. CDR3 nucleotide sequence: TGCAGTGCTAGTCTCGGGGTCGAAAGCACAGATACGCAGTATTTT.

The rearrangement joins TRBV7-6 to TRBJ1-6; D might be TRBD1 (5 bases). The V end was cut by 5 bases, the J end by 7 bases, with 15 bases between. Germline CDR1 is SGHVS and CDR2 is FNYEAQ. The CDR3 runs to 15 residues. CDR3 sequence: CASSVRQRANSPLHF. DNA of the CDR3: TGTGCCAGCAGCGTTAGACAGCGAGCCAATTCACCCCTCCACTTT. Full variable domain (remainder filled in from reference TRBV7-6 and TRBJ1-6): GAGVSQSPRYKVTKRGQDVALRCDPISGHVSLYWYRQALGQGPEFLTYFNYEAQQDKSGLPNDRFSAERPEGSISTLTIQRTEQRDSAMYRCASSVRQRANSPLHFGNGTRLTVT.

The rearrangement uses TRBV7-9 and TRBJ2-7; 7 bases are a match to TRBD1. The CDR3 has 14 amino acids. The V gene's germline CDR1 is SEHNR and CDR2 FQNEAQ (reference sequence). The V and J ends lost 4 bases and 2 bases, in that order; junction bases with no gene match: 5. The CDR3 nucleotides read TGTGCCAGCAGCTCCACAGGGGTCGCCTACGAGCAGTACTTC. It translates to CASSSTGVAYEQYF. The whole variable domain, remainder taken from reference TRBV7-9 and TRBJ2-7, is DTGVSQNPRHKITKRGQNVTFRCDPISEHNRLYWYRQTLGQGPEFLTYFQNEAQLEKSRLLSDRFSAERPKGSFSTLEIQRTEQGDSAMYLCASSSTGVAYEQYFGPGTRLTVT.

The rearrangement joins TRBV24-1 to TRBJ2-1, with unresolved D. The V and J ends lost 10 bases and 3 bases respectively, with 6 bases between them. The CDR3 contains 11 residues. The V gene's germline CDR1 is KGHDR and CDR2 SFDVKD. The CDR3 DNA is TGTGCCACGAGCGACTACAATGAGCAGTTCTTC. This gives the protein CATSDYNEQFF.

The V call is TRBV28, the J call TRBJ2-7; 7 bases agree with TRBD1. With 7 bases clipped from V and 3 bases from J, the junction kept 12 bases outside the gene matches. The CDR3 is made up of 15 amino acids. The V gene's germline CDR1 is MDHEN and CDR2 SYDVKM. CDR3 sequence reads: CASNDGTVGNYEQYF. The CDR3 DNA is TGTGCCAGCAATGACGGGACAGTAGGAAACTACGAGCAGTACTTC.

V gene TRBV18 combines with J gene TRBJ2-5; 9 bases line up with TRBD2. In germline, CDR1 is KGHSH, CDR2 LQKENI. V dropped 3 bases and J dropped 7; count of bases not matched to a gene: 15. CDR3 length: 17 residues. DNA for the CDR3: TGTGCCAGCTCACCCCCCGGAGCGGGGGGCCGGGAAGCGACCCAGTACTTC. This encodes CASSPPGAGGREATQYF. The variable domain in full, completed from reference TRBV18 and TRBJ2-5, reads NAGVMQNPRHLVRRRGQEARLRCSPMKGHSHVYWYRQLPEEGLKFMVYLQKENIIDESGMPKERFSAEFPKEGPSILRIQQVVRGDSAAYFCASSPPGAGGREATQYFGPGTRLLVL.

This clone was recorded many times. J is TRBJ1-6 and V is TRBV4-2, with D perhaps matching TRBD1 (6 bases). CDR1 is LGHNA, CDR2 YNFKEQ, per germline. The CDR3 loop spans 14 amino acids. Trimming left V 0 bases short and J 9 bases short, with 9 bases between. The CDR3 DNA reads TGTGCCAGCAGCCAAGAAGGACAGCCTTCACCCCTCCACTTT. Protein sequence: CASSQEGQPSPLHF.

V usage is TRBV5-1 and J usage is TRBJ1-2; 8 bases line up with TRBD1. Trimming cost V 4 bases and J 4 bases; bases outside gene matches: 6. Germline loops: CDR1 SGHRS, CDR2 YFSETQ. The CDR3 sequence is 14 residues long. The CDR3 nucleotides are TGCGCCAGCAGCCCAGCGACAGGGGCCTATGGCTACACCTTC. Translating gives CASSPATGAYGYTF. The full variable domain, completed using reference TRBV5-1 and TRBJ1-2, is KAGVTQTPRYLIKTRGQQVTLSCSPISGHRSVSWYQQTPGQGLQFLFEYFSETQRNKGNFPGRFSGRQFSNSRSEMNVSTLELGDSALYLCASSPATGAYGYTFGSGTRLTVV.

The chain links TRBV10-2 to TRBJ1-6; D not certain. Looked up from germline, CDR1 is WSHSY and CDR2 is SAAADI. There are 18 residues in the CDR3. Trimming shortened V by 6 bases and J by 0 bases, and 18 bases separated the two germline ends. The CDR3: CASSFEGVTSSYNSPLHF. The CDR3 DNA sequence: TGCGCCAGCAGCTTCGAGGGAGTCACGAGCTCCTATAATTCACCCCTCCACTTT.

The rearrangement links TRBV3-1 (or the pseudogene TRBV3-2) to TRBJ2-5; 14 nucleotides agree with TRBD2. Trimming took 3 bases from V and 9 from J; bases not matched to a gene: 3. Looked up from germline, CDR1 is LGHDT and CDR2 is YNNKEL (reference sequence). The CDR3 is 14 amino acids. This CDR3 reads CASSHPGLAGAQYF. The CDR3 bases are TGTGCCAGCAGCCACCCGGGACTAGCGGGGGCCCAGTACTTC.

The V gene is TRBV5-4, the J gene TRBJ1-1; 7 bases match TRBD1. Germline lookup yields CDR1 SGHNT and CDR2 YYREEE (reference sequence). This CDR3 has 15 residues. V shed 3 bases and J 4 bases; nucleotides not matched to a gene: 9. Written as DNA, the CDR3 is TGTGCCAGCAGCTCTGGTGGGACAGTCCCCACTGAAGCTTTCTTT. Translated, it gives CASSSGGTVPTEAFF.

The V gene is TRBV5-1, the J gene TRBJ1-4; TRBD1 matches 9 bases. The CDR3 runs to 14 residues. The germline CDR1 and CDR2 sequences are SGHRS and YFSETQ. After removal of 3 bases from V and 5 bases from J, the junction contained 2 bases not matched to a gene. CDR3 loop: CASSSDRGNEKLFF. In nucleotides, the CDR3 is TGCGCCAGCAGCTCCGACAGGGGGAATGAAAAACTGTTTTTT.

This clone was found a few times. V gene TRBV5-1 combines with J gene TRBJ1-2, with a possible D match to TRBD1 (6 bases). V dropped 5 bases and J dropped 8 bases, with 16 bases sitting between them. The germline gives CDR1 SGHRS, CDR2 YFSETQ. The CDR3 covers 13 residues. The CDR3 DNA reads as TGCGCCAGCAGTTCGGGGGGCACCCTCGGCTACACCTTC. Translated, it gives CASSSGGTLGYTF. The full variable domain, its missing parts supplied by reference TRBV5-1 and TRBJ1-2, is KAGVTQTPRYLIKTRGQQVTLSCSPISGHRSVSWYQQTPGQGLQFLFEYFSETQRNKGNFPGRFSGRQFSNSRSEMNVSTLELGDSALYLCASSSGGTLGYTFGSGTRLTVV.

The chain is built from TRBV7-2 and TRBJ1-1; D is unresolved. The CDR3 is 14 amino acids. Trimming shortened V by 2 bases and J by 1 base, and 8 bases separated the two germline ends. Germline loops: CDR1 SGHTA, CDR2 FQGNSA. CDR3 residues: CASSLYAGNTEAFF. The CDR3 bases are TGTGCCAGCAGCTTATATGCAGGGAACACTGAAGCTTTCTTT.

This clone has only a few counts. The chain links TRBV7-6 to TRBJ2-2; D may be TRBD1 (6 bases). Trimming shortened V by 5 bases and J by 6 bases, and 10 bases separated the two germline ends. The length of the CDR3 is 13 residues. The germline CDR1 and CDR2 sequences are SGHVS and FNYEAQ. For the CDR3, the DNA is TGTGCCAGCAGCCGCGACAGGTCCGGGGAGCTGTTTTTT. It is translated as CASSRDRSGELFF.

The chain joins TRBV6-1 to TRBJ2-1, with D perhaps matching TRBD1 or TRBD2 (6 bases each). V was clipped by 4 bases and J by 3 bases, with 16 bases between them. The CDR3 spans 16 residues. Germline lookup yields CDR1 MNHNS and CDR2 SASEGT. The CDR3 sequence is CASSAGAGEVYNEQFF. CDR3 bases: TGTGCCAGCAGTGCGGGGGCCGGGGAGGTCTACAATGAGCAGTTCTTC.

The gene calls are TRBV18 and TRBJ1-1; 8 nucleotides line up with TRBD1. The CDR3 runs to 16 residues. Germline CDR1 KGHSH, CDR2 LQKENI. J was trimmed by 5 bases and V by 3 bases; bases with no gene match: 11. The CDR3 here is CASSPVLAGGRTEAFF. CDR3 nucleotide sequence: TGTGCCAGCTCACCGGTTTTGGCAGGGGGCCGGACTGAAGCTTTCTTT.

The rearrangement links TRBV2 to TRBJ2-1; the D is unclear. CDR1 and CDR2 (germline): SNHLY, FYNNEI. The length of the CDR3 is 11 residues. The V and J ends lost 5 bases and 5 bases respectively, with 4 bases between them. Written as DNA, the CDR3 is TGTGCCAGCAGTTGGGACAATGAGCAGTTCTTC. Translation: CASSWDNEQFF. The entire variable domain, with the rest obtained from reference TRBV2 and TRBJ2-1, is as follows: EPEVTQTPSHQVTQMGQEVILRCVPISNHLYFYWYRQILGQKVEFLVSFYNNEISEKSEIFDDQFSVERPDGSNFTLKIRSTKLEDSAMYFCASSWDNEQFFGPGTRLTVL.

The chain has TRBV3-1 (or the pseudogene TRBV3-2) and TRBJ1-5; 7 bases fit TRBD1. The CDR3 length is 15 residues. Germline V gene data show CDR1 as LGHDT and CDR2 as YNNKEL (reference sequence). The V gene end was trimmed by 4 bases and the J gene end by 2 bases; junction bases not matched to a gene: 5. CDR3 amino acids: CASSRGQERNQPQHF. CDR3 sequence (DNA): TGTGCCAGCAGCCGTGGACAGGAACGCAATCAGCCCCAGCATTTT.

In DNA, the CDR3 is TGTGCCACCGGCCTGGGCCCGTCCTACGAGCAGTACTTC. Translation: CATGLGPSYEQYF. This sequence joins TRBV2 and TRBJ2-7; D not resolved. CDR1 is SNHLY, CDR2 FYNNEI, per germline. V was shortened by 10 bases and J by 1 base, with 14 bases between the two germline ends. The CDR3 totals 13 residues.